The present T cell receptor (beta chain) was sequenced within a study of beta chain features in type 1 diabetes. Germline CDR1 is SGHKS and CDR2 is YYEKEE (reference sequence). The ends were cut back, 4 bases at V and 3 bases at J, with 6 bases in the middle. The CDR3 runs to 12 residues. This clone has only a few counts. Reverse transcribing all isolated RNA meant expressed TCRB transcripts were sequenced. Data came from immunoSEQ multiplex PCR; TCRdb stores just in-frame clones and leaves some out. Here the sample spans fewer than 200,000 clones, 7.5% to 10% being singletons. The genes are TRBV5-5 and TRBJ2-3; a possible D gene is TRBD2 (5 bases). The sequenced sample consisted of central memory CD4+ T cells from blood. This receptor was obtained from a man aged 18 to 29 in good health. The CDR3 is CASSRDTDTQYF. The DNA of the CDR3 is TGTGCCAGCAGCCGGGATACAGATACGCAGTATTTT.